Listed below are T cell receptor beta chains from one sample, sequenced in a study of CD8+CD57+ T cells in acquired aplastic anemia. In TCRdb, the reads were re-called with MiXCR into one record per CDR3 protein. The sample includes some 200,000 distinct CDR3 sequences, 34% seen only once; the top ten take approximately 1.2%. The sample consisted of sorted CD4+, CD8+, or CD8+CD57+ T cells (not recorded which) from PBMCs. The source is a human donor in good health, serving as a control. Each CDR3 is given with its conserved first and last residue. Fields, in order: clone size, D gene, V gene, J gene, CDR3 DNA, CDR3 protein. The D gene is left open where the match is weak. Size is omitted from some rows. Given values are once, few, many or a class for expanded clones.

clone size: NA
D gene: TRBD2
V gene: TRBV11-2
J gene: TRBJ2-1
CDR3 DNA: TGTGCCAGCAGCTTGGGTCCGCGGGGGGGCTCCTACAATGAGCAGTTCTTC
CDR3 protein: CASSLGPRGGSYNEQFF

clone size: NA
D gene: NA
V gene: TRBV6-1
J gene: TRBJ2-5
CDR3 DNA: TGTGCCAGCAGTCCGACAGGTCCCACTTTTGAGGGTGCCCAGTACTTC
CDR3 protein: CASSPTGPTFEGAQYF

clone size: NA
D gene: NA
V gene: TRBV12-3/TRBV12-4
J gene: TRBJ1-2
CDR3 DNA: TGTGCCAGCAGTTTAGGGGCATCTAGTTATGGCTACACCTTC
CDR3 protein: CASSLGASSYGYTF

clone size: many
D gene: TRBD1
V gene: TRBV2
J gene: TRBJ2-7
CDR3 DNA: TGTGCCAGCAGTCAAGGACAGGGGGCCTACGAGCAGTACTTC
CDR3 protein: CASSQGQGAYEQYF

clone size: many
D gene: NA
V gene: TRBV29-1
J gene: TRBJ1-3
CDR3 DNA: TGCAGCGCCGCTCGGGACGTAGGAAACACCATATATTTT
CDR3 protein: CSAARDVGNTIYF

clone size: many
D gene: NA
V gene: TRBV10-1
J gene: TRBJ2-2
CDR3 DNA: TGCGCCAGCAGTGCTGGGAACGCGAACACCGGGGAGCTGTTTTTT
CDR3 protein: CASSAGNANTGELFF

clone size: many
D gene: NA
V gene: TRBV2
J gene: TRBJ2-3
CDR3 DNA: TGTGCCAGTAGTGGGGGACTCCTCACAGATACGCAGTATTTT
CDR3 protein: CASSGGLLTDTQYF

clone size: many
D gene: TRBD2
V gene: TRBV7-9
J gene: TRBJ2-3
CDR3 DNA: TGTGCCAGCAGCTTGCGGGGGGGAGATGATACGCAGTATTTT
CDR3 protein: CASSLRGGDDTQYF

clone size: many
D gene: NA
V gene: TRBV10-3
J gene: TRBJ1-2
CDR3 DNA: TGTGCCATCAGTGAGCAGGGTACCGGCTATGGCTACACCTTC
CDR3 protein: CAISEQGTGYGYTF

clone size: NA
D gene: NA
V gene: TRBV10-1
J gene: TRBJ1-2
CDR3 DNA: TGCGCCAGCAGTGACCGGATTTATGGCTACACCTTC
CDR3 protein: CASSDRIYGYTF

clone size: NA
D gene: NA
V gene: TRBV29-1
J gene: TRBJ1-2
CDR3 DNA: TGCAGCGTTGACCGGGGGGGACGGGGAAATAACTATGGCTACGCCTTC
CDR3 protein: CSVDRGGRGNNYGYAF

clone size: NA
D gene: NA
V gene: TRBV25-1
J gene: TRBJ2-1
CDR3 DNA: TGTGCCAGCAGTGAGGCTGGTTCCTACAATGAGCAGTTCTTC
CDR3 protein: CASSEAGSYNEQFF

clone size: NA
D gene: TRBD2
V gene: TRBV7-2
J gene: TRBJ2-5
CDR3 DNA: TGTGCCAGCAGCAAGAGGACTAGCTTGGAAGAGACCCAGTACTTC
CDR3 protein: CASSKRTSLEETQYF

clone size: NA
D gene: TRBD1
V gene: TRBV5-1
J gene: TRBJ1-2
CDR3 DNA: TGCGCCAGCAGCCGACCCGGGACAGGGGGCCTATACTATGGCTACACCTTC
CDR3 protein: CASSRPGTGGLYYGYTF

clone size: many
D gene: TRBD2
V gene: TRBV29-1
J gene: TRBJ2-7
CDR3 DNA: TGCAGCGTCTCCGGACTAGCGGCAACCTACGAGCAGTACTTC
CDR3 protein: CSVSGLAATYEQYF

clone size: many
D gene: NA
V gene: TRBV2
J gene: TRBJ2-5
CDR3 DNA: TGTGCCAGCTTTATGGCCGGGGGCCTACAAGAGACCCAGTACTTC
CDR3 protein: CASFMAGGLQETQYF

clone size: NA
D gene: NA
V gene: TRBV7-8
J gene: TRBJ2-7
CDR3 DNA: TGTGCCAGCCGACCGGACGGCACCTACGAGCAGTACTTC
CDR3 protein: CASRPDGTYEQYF

clone size: many
D gene: NA
V gene: TRBV5-8
J gene: TRBJ1-2
CDR3 DNA: TGTGCCAGCAGCTTAGAACAGGGTTTCTATGGCTACACCTTC
CDR3 protein: CASSLEQGFYGYTF

clone size: few
D gene: TRBD1
V gene: TRBV30
J gene: TRBJ1-1
CDR3 DNA: TGTGCCTGGGACAGGGGTGACACTGAAGCTTTCTTT
CDR3 protein: CAWDRGDTEAFF

clone size: NA
D gene: TRBD1
V gene: TRBV3-1
J gene: TRBJ2-7
CDR3 DNA: TGTGCCAGCAACTTGGGATGGACAGGGGGGGGCGAGCAGTACTTC
CDR3 protein: CASNLGWTGGGEQYF

clone size: NA
D gene: TRBD2
V gene: TRBV7-3
J gene: TRBJ2-3
CDR3 DNA: TGTGCCAGCAGCCGGGACTACACAGGTACGCAGTATTTT
CDR3 protein: CASSRDYTGTQYF

clone size: once
D gene: TRBD2
V gene: TRBV15
J gene: TRBJ2-1
CDR3 DNA: TGTGCCACCAGCGACCTGACTAGCGGGGTGTACAATGAGCAGTTCTTC
CDR3 protein: CATSDLTSGVYNEQFF

clone size: many
D gene: TRBD2
V gene: TRBV7-3
J gene: TRBJ2-2
CDR3 DNA: TGTGCCAGCAGCTCCTTAGCGGGGCGCACCGGGGAGCTGTTTTTT
CDR3 protein: CASSSLAGRTGELFF

clone size: NA
D gene: NA
V gene: TRBV11-3
J gene: TRBJ2-7
CDR3 DNA: TGTGCCAGCAGCCGAACCCCTCCAGTAGCCTACGAGCAGTACTTC
CDR3 protein: CASSRTPPVAYEQYF

clone size: many
D gene: TRBD1
V gene: TRBV28
J gene: TRBJ1-6
CDR3 DNA: TGTGCCAGCAGCTGGGGACAGGGAAGTTCACCCCTCCACTTT
CDR3 protein: CASSWGQGSSPLHF

clone size: NA
D gene: NA
V gene: TRBV20-1
J gene: TRBJ2-7
CDR3 DNA: TGCAGTGCCATGGGACACCCAGGGATCTACGAGCAGTACTTC
CDR3 protein: CSAMGHPGIYEQYF

clone size: many
D gene: NA
V gene: TRBV12-3/TRBV12-4
J gene: TRBJ2-1
CDR3 DNA: TGTGCCAGCAGCCCTATCGGGAATGAGCAGTTCTTC
CDR3 protein: CASSPIGNEQFF

clone size: many
D gene: NA
V gene: TRBV19
J gene: TRBJ1-3
CDR3 DNA: TGTGCCAGTAGGTCAGGGAAGGGCTCTGGAAACACCATATATTTT
CDR3 protein: CASRSGKGSGNTIYF

clone size: NA
D gene: NA
V gene: TRBV10-1
J gene: TRBJ2-5
CDR3 DNA: TGCGCCAGCAGTGATAGCAGCTTATCTGGGCGAGAGACCCAGTACTTC
CDR3 protein: CASSDSSLSGRETQYF

clone size: few
D gene: TRBD2
V gene: TRBV5-1
J gene: TRBJ2-1
CDR3 DNA: TGCGCCAGCAGCGTGACTAGCGGGGGGGCCTTTGAGCAGTTCTTC
CDR3 protein: CASSVTSGGAFEQFF

clone size: many
D gene: NA
V gene: TRBV24-1
J gene: TRBJ2-1
CDR3 DNA: TGTGCCACGGCGCGGGCAGGAACCTACAATGAGCAGTTCTTC
CDR3 protein: CATARAGTYNEQFF

clone size: many
D gene: NA
V gene: TRBV29-1
J gene: TRBJ2-3
CDR3 DNA: TGCAGCGTTGACCGGGACCTCGATACAGATACGCAGTATTTT
CDR3 protein: CSVDRDLDTDTQYF

clone size: NA
D gene: NA
V gene: TRBV10-3
J gene: TRBJ2-5
CDR3 DNA: TGTGCCATCAGTGAGTCCCTTATAGGGGCAGAGATTCAGTACTTC
CDR3 protein: CAISESLIGAEIQYF

clone size: NA
D gene: NA
V gene: TRBV20-1
J gene: TRBJ1-1
CDR3 DNA: TGCAGTGCTAGTTCCCCCCAAGGGGGGGACACTGAAGCTTTCTTT
CDR3 protein: CSASSPQGGDTEAFF

clone size: many
D gene: NA
V gene: TRBV2
J gene: TRBJ1-1
CDR3 DNA: TGTGCCAGCACCTACAGGAACACTGAAGCTTTCTTT
CDR3 protein: CASTYRNTEAFF

clone size: many
D gene: NA
V gene: TRBV9
J gene: TRBJ1-2
CDR3 DNA: TGTGCCAGCAGCGATGGAGGTGGCTATGGCTACACCTTC
CDR3 protein: CASSDGGGYGYTF

clone size: few
D gene: NA
V gene: TRBV24-1
J gene: TRBJ1-6
CDR3 DNA: TGTGCCACCAGTGATGGTTTAGAGGGTTCACCCCTCCACTTT
CDR3 protein: CATSDGLEGSPLHF